This record covers a single T cell receptor beta chain. This clone has just a few counts. There is no known antigen for this receptor. One base away there is no much larger clone; base qualities are not given. The cohort was made up of 500 to 850 healthy bone marrow donors. At the time of sampling, all cohort members were nominally healthy, though unrecorded immune exposures were likely present. The donor was CMV seropositive and belonged to the group of 250 to 300 seropositive cohort members. A peripheral blood sample was collected from each donor, and TCR beta sequencing was performed on peripheral blood mononuclear cells. Genomic DNA extraction from the blood cell samples was performed with the Qiagen DNeasy Blood Extraction Kit. Library generation was performed with the immunoSEQ multiplex PCR assay. A mixture of 60 forward primers for TCR Vbeta segments and 13 reverse primers for TCR Jbeta segments was used in the multiplex PCR. A multiplex PCR assay on genomic DNA amplified the CDR3 region of rearranged TCR beta genes. The Illumina HiSeq System was used to sequence the amplified TCR beta libraries as 87-base-pair reads. From the authors' description of their analysis: A later analysis counted about 82 million unique TCR beta chains across the 550 to 800 repertoires, and 9 million to 14 million of these chains were shared by at least two donors. Raw reads were error-corrected and collapsed into unique sequences with a nearest-neighbor algorithm that merged closely related sequences to remove PCR and sequencing errors. CDR3 sequences were aligned to IMGT reference sequences to assign V, D and J gene segments. For a sequence to be retained, a match of at least six nucleotides was required to both a V gene segment and a J gene segment. Rearrangements were classified as productive when the CDR3 lacked stop codons and remained in frame with V and J, and all other rearrangements were classified as non-productive. Following IMGT convention, CDR3 was defined as the stretch from the second conserved V-encoded cysteine up to the conserved J-encoded phenylalanine. Sequences without an unambiguous match to a single V gene segment were excluded from the earlier analysis of a few hundred of the donors. An earlier analysis of roughly 590 of the donors called V segments functional above 56.7% productive rearrangements and segregating when the between-donor standard deviation exceeded 5%. A statistical classification framework was built for diagnosing cytomegalovirus status from the catalog of TCR beta chain sequences. In a later analysis, TCR nucleotide sequences were compared against IMGT/GENE-DB human TR gene sequences so that V and J genes could be assigned. Using the TCRdist pipeline, a later analysis assigned CDR3 sequences along with most-parsimonious VDJ recombination scenarios. A later analysis defined each TCR beta chain by its CDR3 amino acid sequence plus V-gene family, and excluded reads lacking a unique V-gene family. To address suspected cross-contamination and a sequencing artifact, a later analysis removed 550 to 750 highly shared, low-generation-probability nucleotide sequences. For each public chain, a later analysis derived a clonal expansion index from normalized ranks of inferred template counts within each repertoire. In a later analysis, generation probabilities were computed with a VDJ recombination model fitted to out-of-frame rearrangements, and the resulting probabilities were checked against IGoR. In a later analysis, hypergeometric tests were used to score TCR-TCR, TCR-HLA and TCR-CMV co-occurrence, with a repertoire-size bias correction applied to TCR pairs. A later analysis estimated false discovery rates by permuting HLA or CMV assignments 20 times. In a later analysis, co-occurring TCRs were grouped with DBSCAN, and TCRdist sequence similarity was added when clustering was performed within HLA-allele-positive subsets. Repertoires with fewer than 30,000 or more than 120,000 public chains were left out of co-occurrence clustering, as were five repertoires with anomalous nucleotide sharing. TCRdb provides this immuneACCESS table in a form limited to in-frame rearrangements. Some clones are lacking; in checked studies, under half of them reflect an unresolved V gene, and why the rest are absent is not known. That table is the source of V, J and clone size, and D and trimming were worked out from the DNA. This sample has roughly 110,000 clones in its table, and roughly 70% of those were observed once. Clones ranked in the top ten supply roughly 15% of the sample.

These data are taken from a study of cytomegalovirus exposure and HLA in healthy donors (dated by TCRdb to between 2016 and 2019). Turning to the overall study: An earlier analysis of approximately 640 of the donors reported about 250 Gb of sequence data and about 100 million unique TCR beta sequences from 150 million to 200 million T cells. Four to six DR-DQ haplotypes were handled as single units for association and clustering because linkage in the cohort was strong. Both class I and class II loci were covered by HLA typing, at four-digit resolution. The study aimed to test whether cataloging public T cell receptors could reveal signatures of past pathogen exposure. The later analysis used no new phenotypic data to find candidate immune exposures, relying instead on TCR beta sequences and their occurrence across donors. Donor age, sex, ethnicity and CMV serostatus were compiled together with the repertoire data. Every repertoire in the discovery cohort had been generated on one and the same sequencing platform. A later analysis re-examined previously published TCR beta repertoires from just over 650 donors and added high-resolution HLA genotyping to investigate patterns of TCR occurrence. The genetic ancestry cluster associated with self-reported Caucasian donors included around four fifths of the 300 to 400 genotyped donors. A separate validation cohort of about 110 different subjects was used in addition to the approximately 610-subject first cohort. Using immunosequencing, the study profiled T cell repertoires from approximately 700 subjects and related those repertoires to cytomegalovirus serostatus. To predict cytomegalovirus infection status, the study combined high-throughput TCR immunosequencing, statistical association of individual TCRs with disease status, and machine learning. Typing coverage differed by locus: A, B, C, DRB1 and DQB1 were typed in about 620-630 donors, DQA1 in 522, DPA1 in over 600, and DPB1 in 400 to 480. A later genetic analysis used genome-wide SNP genotypes for about three fifths of the 666 donors, treating that subset as a discovery cohort. Among 300 to 500 genotyped donors of the cohort, an average of around 250,000 unique TCR beta nucleotide sequences was sequenced per donor, of which 15% to 20% were non-productive. Approximately 300 gigabases of sequencing data and roughly 80 million unique TCR sequences made up an early release that covered around 640 HLA-typed donors. An earlier analysis of 587 of the donors used high-throughput TCR beta sequencing to judge whether each TCR beta V gene segment behaved as functional or pseudogenic. Study-level results and caveats: A cluster of highly shared sequence variants was judged likely to be a technical artifact of the sequencing pipeline. Over 15 rarely observed V segments, including chromosome 9 orphons, were excluded from the earlier analysis of several hundred of the donors because counts were too low. A total of 164 TCR beta chains were listed by the study as associated with cytomegalovirus. Presence/absence analyses assumed roughly uniform sequencing depth across donors, an assumption that may not hold. A later analysis reported that several top co-occurrence clusters appeared linked to parvovirus B19, influenza, CMV and Epstein-Barr virus. In a later genetic analysis, fewer N-insertions in productive TCRs were reported among donors in an Asian-associated ancestry cluster than the roughly 640-donor mean. A few of the identified cytomegalovirus-associated TCR beta chains were confirmed in vitro to be specific for cytomegalovirus antigens. The classifier was reported to diagnose cytomegalovirus status with high specificity and sensitivity in both the original cohort and the validation cohort. An association between a missense DCLRE1C variant and V-gene and J-gene trimming of TCR beta chains was found in a later genetic analysis and replicated in an independent cohort. Most TCR sequences were observed very rarely across donors, whereas some public TCRs were present in many individuals. In a later analysis, 15,000 to 20,000 TCR beta sequences were associated with specific HLA alleles at a false discovery rate of 0.05. Because HLA typing was unavailable for some donors at each locus, only the typed subset was used in association tests. When HLA alleles, especially DR and DQ, strongly co-occurred, attributing TCR associations to individual alleles was difficult. The authors suggested that the approach could potentially be extended to other disease states and immunological phenotypes. A later analysis found that most CMV-associated TCR beta chains appeared HLA-restricted, with HLA associations seemingly driven largely by CMV exposure. In an earlier analysis of fewer than 750 of the donors, most TCR beta V segments were observed in productive rearrangements about 87% or about 30% of the time, broadly matching IMGT annotations. In a later analysis, the rate of TCR association differed among HLA loci, with DRB1 alleles having the most associated TCRs and HLA-C alleles having the fewest. The cohort was sequenced for TCR beta chains only, and without alpha or paired-chain data the features that could be detected were limited. A further reported finding was that TCR beta sequences accurately predicted the HLA-A and HLA-B alleles for most subjects in the first cohort. A later analysis found that HLA-associated TCR beta chains were more clonally expanded and had lower generation probabilities than equally common non-associated chains. The only immune exposure information available for the cohort was CMV serostatus. Linkage disequilibrium might explain the correlated functional status among segregating V segments, but an unknown experimental factor could not be excluded.

The TCR originated in a woman aged 40 to 50 in good health and CMV-seropositive. Material: PBMCs.

The DNA sequence is as follows: TGTGCCAGCAGCTCGGGACTGCGGGAGACCCAGTACTTC. Translated, this is CASSSGLRETQYF. Here the chain combines TRBV7-6 and TRBJ2-5; TRBD2 is perhaps the D gene, given 6 matching bases. Per the germline V gene, SGHVS is the CDR1 and FNYEAQ is the CDR2. Trimming takes 4 bases from V and 5 bases from J, and the germline ends sit 11 bases apart. Including the terminal cysteine and phenylalanine, the CDR3 comprises 13 residues. Of all the DNA, just the CDR3 is kept, 39 bases in frame from base 1.